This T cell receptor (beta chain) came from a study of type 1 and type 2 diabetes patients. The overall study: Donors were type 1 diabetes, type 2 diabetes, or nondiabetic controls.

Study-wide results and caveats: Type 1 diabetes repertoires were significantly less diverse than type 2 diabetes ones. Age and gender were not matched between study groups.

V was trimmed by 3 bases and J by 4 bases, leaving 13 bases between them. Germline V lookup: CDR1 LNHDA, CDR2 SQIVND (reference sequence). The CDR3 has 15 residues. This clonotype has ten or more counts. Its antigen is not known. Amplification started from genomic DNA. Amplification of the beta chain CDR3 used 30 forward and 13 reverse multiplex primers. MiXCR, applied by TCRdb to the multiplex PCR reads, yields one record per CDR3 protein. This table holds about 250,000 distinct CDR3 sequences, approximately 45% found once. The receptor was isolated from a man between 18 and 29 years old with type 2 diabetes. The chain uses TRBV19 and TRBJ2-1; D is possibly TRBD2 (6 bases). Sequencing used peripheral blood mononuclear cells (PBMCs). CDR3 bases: TGTGCCAGTAGTATGTTACTAGCTGGGTACAATGAGCAGTTCTTC. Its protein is CASSMLLAGYNEQFF.